Listed below are T cell receptor beta chains from one sample, sequenced in a study of early T cells in non-severe SARS-CoV-2 infection. TCRdb fed the 5' RACE reads into MiXCR, producing one record per CDR3 protein. The table lists about 49,000 distinct CDR3 sequences, approximately 12% of them singletons. The sample was whole blood. The receptors shown here come from an adult who was a healthcare worker with PCR-confirmed SARS-CoV-2 infection or an uninfected control (not recorded which). Both conserved end residues are part of each CDR3. A D gene is named only where the DNA matches it firmly. Only some rows state a clone size, as once, few, many or a class for expanded clones.

CASSQRDRYYEQYF	TGTGCCAGCAGCCAAAGGGACAGATATTACGAGCAGTACTTC	TRBV7-2	TRBJ2-7	TRBD1	many
CSARTTGTNYGYTF	TGCAGTGCTAGAACTACAGGGACCAACTATGGCTACACCTTC	TRBV20-1	TRBJ1-2	.	many
CSARPGPSTDTQYF	TGCAGTGCTAGGCCAGGGCCTAGCACAGATACGCAGTATTTT	TRBV20-1	TRBJ2-3	.	.
CASTTSGWETQYF	TGCGCCAGCACGACTAGTGGCTGGGAGACCCAGTACTTC	TRBV10-2	TRBJ2-5	.	many
CASSFGRAVEQYF	TGTGCCAGCAGTTTCGGGAGGGCCGTCGAGCAGTACTTC	TRBV6-2/TRBV6-3	TRBJ2-7	TRBD2	many
CAIRDRGRVNTEAFF	TGTGCCATCAGGGACAGGGGGCGGGTGAACACTGAAGCTTTCTTT	TRBV10-3	TRBJ1-1	TRBD1	few
CASSQTGADTGELFF	TGTGCCAGCAGCCAGACAGGGGCGGACACCGGGGAGCTGTTTTTT	TRBV7-9	TRBJ2-2	TRBD1	.
CASSIYRASSYEQYF	TGTGCCAGCAGCATCTACAGGGCTAGCTCCTACGAGCAGTACTTC	TRBV11-2	TRBJ2-7	.	few
CSARGTSGLYQETQYF	TGCAGTGCTAGAGGGACTAGCGGATTGTACCAAGAGACCCAGTACTTC	TRBV20-1	TRBJ2-5	TRBD2	few
CASSQEARETQYF	TGTGCCAGCAGCCAAGAAGCGCGGGAGACCCAGTACTTC	TRBV14	TRBJ2-5	.	.
CASSWRSYGYTF	TGTGCCAGCAGTTGGAGATCCTATGGCTACACCTTC	TRBV6-2/TRBV6-3	TRBJ1-2	.	few
CASSPAGQSNQPQHF	TGTGCCAGCAGTCCTGCGGGACAGAGCAATCAGCCCCAGCATTTT	TRBV28	TRBJ1-5	TRBD1	.
CASSPNSIEQFF	TGTGCCAGCAGCCCCAACTCGATTGAGCAGTTCTTC	TRBV7-8	TRBJ2-1	.	few
CSVGWLSTDTQYF	TGCAGCGTTGGCTGGCTGAGCACAGATACGCAGTATTTT	TRBV29-1	TRBJ2-3	.	.